This T cell receptor beta chain originates from a study of T cell repertoires in cytomegalovirus infection. Each CDR3 protein gets one entry after TCRdb re-called the reads with MiXCR. The data contain 100,000 or so distinct CDR3 sequences, more than 20% of them singletons. There are a few counts of this clonotype. Germline loops: CDR1 MDHEN, CDR2 SYDVKM. The ends were cut back, 9 bases at V and 4 bases at J, with 6 bases in the middle. This CDR3 is built from 11 residues. The chain combines TRBV28 with TRBJ2-2; D gene unclear. The material sequenced was CD8+ T cells from PBMCs. This receptor was taken from a human donor in good health (CMV status not recorded). Some clones in this sample may be carry-over from other donors' samples. CDR3 nucleotide sequence: TGTGCCAGTATTGGCACCGGGGAGCTGTTTTTT. Translated, it gives CASIGTGELFF.